The 18 T cell receptor beta chains presented below share a single source sample, sequenced in a study of siplizumab effects on memory and regulatory T cells (dated by TCRdb to between 2018 and 2021). To prepare the library, the immunoSEQ multiplex PCR assay was applied. The table comes from immuneACCESS by way of TCRdb, which keeps in-frame sequences with V and J called. Part of the clones is missing from these tables; in studies checked, under half for an unresolved V gene and the rest for unknown reasons. Across this sample there are 20,000 or so clones, with about 45% seen only once. The ten largest clones represent about 5.5% of the sample. Mixed lymphocyte reaction cells were cocultured at 37°C for about 6 days. These receptors lack a known antigen. Source material: CFSE-low (dividing) CD4+ T cells sorted from an allogeneic mixed lymphocyte reaction. The receptors come from a human donor in good health; the cells came from an allogeneic mixed lymphocyte reaction. Some clones in this sample may be carry-over from other donors' samples.

In its sample, this clone was seen once. The chain links TRBV5-8 to TRBJ1-2; possibly TRBD1 for D (5 bases). The V end lost 4 bases, the J end lost 2 bases, and 6 bases lay between the germline ends. CDR3 length: 12 amino acids. In germline, CDR1 is SGHTS, CDR2 YDEGEE. CDR3 region: CASSPGNYGYTF. CDR3 sequence (DNA): TGTGCCAGCAGCCCAGGGAACTATGGCTACACCTTC.

The chain uses TRBV11-2 and TRBJ2-7, with a tentative D call TRBD2 (5 bases). V lost 2 bases, J lost 0 bases, and 8 bases lay in between. Per the germline V gene, CDR1 is SGHAT and CDR2 is FQNNGV. CDR3 length: 14 residues. CDR3 protein: CASSLPSISYEQYF. The CDR3 DNA reads TGTGCCAGCAGCTTACCTAGCATCTCCTACGAGCAGTACTTC.

This chain connects TRBV7-9 to TRBJ1-3; D gene ambiguous. In germline, CDR1 is SEHNR, CDR2 FQNEAQ (reference sequence). This CDR3 has 15 amino acids. The ends were cut back, 1 base at V and 8 bases at J, with 15 bases in the middle. CDR3 nucleotide sequence: TGTGCCAGCAGCTTAGGGTGGGCCTCATCGTACACCATATATTTT. The encoded protein is CASSLGWASSYTIYF. Combining the CDR3 with reference TRBV7-9 and TRBJ1-3 gives the whole variable domain DTGVSQNPRHKITKRGQNVTFRCDPISEHNRLYWYRQTLGQGPEFLTYFQNEAQLEKSRLLSDRFSAERPKGSFSTLEIQRTEQGDSAMYLCASSLGWASSYTIYFGEGSWLTVV.

This chain joins TRBV5-6 and TRBJ2-3, with TRBD2 identical over 8 bases. The CDR3 consists of 15 residues. Unmatched junction bases numbered 8, after V lost 2 bases and J lost 6 bases. Looked up from germline, CDR1 is SGHDT and CDR2 is YYEEEE. CDR3 nucleotide sequence: TGTGCCAGCAGCTTACTAGCGGACCGCGAGGATACGCAGTATTTT. Its translation is CASSLLADREDTQYF.

This chain uses TRBV18 with TRBJ1-1; 8 bases align to TRBD1. The CDR3 contains 17 residues. CDR1 is KGHSH, CDR2 LQKENI, per germline. The V and J ends lost 3 bases and 1 base, in that order; junction bases with no gene match: 10. The CDR3 protein is CASSPLPGQAGNTEAFF. The DNA of the CDR3 is TGTGCCAGCTCACCCCTACCGGGACAGGCCGGGAACACTGAAGCTTTCTTT.

This clone is termed medium-sized (0.01 to 0.1%). The J gene is TRBJ2-7, the V gene TRBV7-8, with 7 nucleotides matching TRBD2. Germline CDR1 SGHVS, CDR2 FQNEAQ. The CDR3 consists of 16 residues. The ends lost 1 base at V and 6 bases at J; junction bases unmatched: 12. CDR3 protein: CASSLVVLAGVVEQYF. DNA for the CDR3: TGTGCCAGCAGCTTAGTAGTGCTGGCGGGAGTGGTCGAGCAGTACTTC.

On this clone itself: A much larger clone lies one base from this, so it may be a read error. The same CDR3 arises from other DNA sequences in this sample as well. V usage is TRBV6-5 and J usage is TRBJ2-7, with 9 bases lining up with TRBD2. There are 14 residues in the CDR3. Germline V gene sequence: CDR1 MNHEY, CDR2 SVGAGI. For the CDR3, the DNA is TGTGCCAGCGGCGGGGGGGGCAGTCCCTACGAGCAGTACTTT. Translating gives CASGGGGSPYEQYF.

This clone was counted between two and nine times. The chain employs TRBV7-9 and TRBJ1-1; D is possibly TRBD1 (6 bases). Germline-derived CDR1 and CDR2 are SEHNR and FQNEAQ (reference sequence). The V and J ends lost 2 bases and 1 base respectively, with 8 bases between them. CDR3 length: 14 amino acids. The CDR3 protein is CASSLRTANTEAFF. The CDR3 DNA reads as TGTGCCAGCAGCTTACGGACAGCGAACACTGAAGCTTTCTTT.

This clone rates as medium-sized (0.01 to 0.1%). The chain carries TRBV7-6 and TRBJ1-4; D uncertain. Trimming removed 5 bases from V and 1 base from J, with 14 bases in between. Germline V gene sequence: CDR1 SGHVS, CDR2 FNYEAQ. The CDR3 runs 16 residues. The CDR3 is CASSLGPGITNEKLFF. The CDR3, as DNA: TGTGCCAGCAGCCTGGGTCCGGGAATAACTAATGAAAAACTGTTTTTT.

The V and J genes are TRBV6-6 and TRBJ2-7, with D possibly matching TRBD1 (6 bases). V dropped 2 bases and J dropped 7 bases, with 18 bases sitting between them. CDR3 length: 15 residues. The germline CDR1 and CDR2 sequences are MNHNY and SVGAGI (reference sequence). CDR3 protein: CASSYGTGRGGEQYF. The CDR3 DNA reads TGTGCCAGCAGTTACGGTACAGGCCGAGGGGGTGAGCAGTACTTC.

This clone was seen only a few times. This chain links TRBV11-2 with TRBJ2-5; 7 bases match TRBD1. The CDR3 totals 16 residues. Germline assignment: CDR1 SGHAT and CDR2 FQNNGV. V gave up 2 bases and J gave up 5 bases; unmatched junction bases: 11. In DNA form, the CDR3 reads TGTGCCAGCAGCTTAAGGGACAGCCGGTTGTTCGAGACCCAGTACTTC. Protein product: CASSLRDSRLFETQYF.

About this clone itself: The same CDR3 arises from other DNA sequences in this sample as well. This chain joins TRBV6-5 and TRBJ2-5; D remains ambiguous. The CDR3 contains 14 residues. Deletions cut 2 bases from V and 2 bases from J, with 9 bases between. The germline V gene encodes CDR1 MNHEY and CDR2 SVGAGI. The CDR3 loop is CASSYGRLQETQYF. The CDR3 bases are TGTGCCAGCAGTTACGGGCGGTTACAAGAGACCCAGTACTTC.

This clone turned up a few times. The chain carries TRBV2 and TRBJ1-5; D gene uncertain. The germline V gene encodes CDR1 SNHLY and CDR2 FYNNEI. The ends were cut back, 6 bases at V and 0 bases at J, with 12 bases in the middle. CDR3 length: 15 residues. The CDR3 sequence: CASRAEQISNQPQHF. The DNA for the CDR3 is TGTGCCAGCAGGGCGGAACAAATTAGCAATCAGCCCCAGCATTTT.

The chain has TRBV6-5 and TRBJ1-1; unclear D gene. With 5 bases removed from V and 4 bases from J, the gap between germline ends came to 17 bases. This CDR3 has 15 amino acids. Germline assignment: CDR1 MNHEY and CDR2 SVGAGI. CDR3 coding DNA: TGTGCCAGCAGTACGGGGTTTGTATTGGGCACTGAAGCTTTCTTT. It encodes CASSTGFVLGTEAFF.

The chain joins TRBV12-2 to TRBJ2-7. TRBV12-2 is a known pseudogene. This CDR3 is built from 14 residues. CDR3 bases: TGTGCAAGTCGCTTAGACCGGGGGCCATACGAGCAGTACTTC. It codes for CASRLDRGPYEQYF.

The chain employs TRBV6-1 and TRBJ1-3; unclear D gene. Germline V gene lookup returns CDR1 MNHNS and CDR2 SASEGT. The CDR3 consists of 15 residues. V lost 4 bases, J lost 0 bases, and 10 bases lay in between. CDR3 sequence (DNA): TGTGCCAGCAGTGTCGGAGCCATCTCTGGAAACACCATATATTTT. It encodes CASSVGAISGNTIYF.

The chain combines TRBV19 with TRBJ2-3; unclear D gene. CDR1 and CDR2 (germline): LNHDA, SQIVND (reference sequence). V shed 0 bases and J shed 2 bases, with 6 bases lying between them. The CDR3 is 14 residues long. The CDR3 region is CASSIDLPTDTQYF. The DNA for the CDR3 is TGTGCCAGTAGTATAGATCTGCCCACAGATACGCAGTATTTT.

The chain has TRBV12-2 and TRBJ2-5; TRBD1, the table's D call, was not compared with the DNA. Judging by the DNA end, TRBJ2-7 fits better; the J call may be wrong. TRBV12-2 is deemed a pseudogene. CDR3 length: 14 residues. As DNA, the CDR3 is TGTGCAAGTCGCTTCTTGACAGGGTACTGCGAGCAGTACTTC. Encoded protein: CASRFLTGYCEQYF.